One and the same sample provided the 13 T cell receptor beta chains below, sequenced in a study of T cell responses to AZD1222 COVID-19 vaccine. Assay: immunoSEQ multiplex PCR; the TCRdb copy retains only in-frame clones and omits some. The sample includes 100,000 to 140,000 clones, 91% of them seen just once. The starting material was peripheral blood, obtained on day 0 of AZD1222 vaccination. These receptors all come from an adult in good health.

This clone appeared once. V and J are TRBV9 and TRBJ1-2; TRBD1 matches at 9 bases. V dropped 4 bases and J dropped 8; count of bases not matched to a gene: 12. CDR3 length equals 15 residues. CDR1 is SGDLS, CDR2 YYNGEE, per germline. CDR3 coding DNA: TGTGCCAGCAGCTCGGCCCGGACAGGGGTCGGGGGCTACACCTTC. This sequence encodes CASSSARTGVGGYTF.

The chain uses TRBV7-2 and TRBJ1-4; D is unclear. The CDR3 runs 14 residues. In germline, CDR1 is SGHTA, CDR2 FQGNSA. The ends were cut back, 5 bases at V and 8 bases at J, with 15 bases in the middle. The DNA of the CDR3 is TGTGCCAGCAGCACCGGGCATATTCGGGAAAAACTGTTTTTT. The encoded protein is CASSTGHIREKLFF.

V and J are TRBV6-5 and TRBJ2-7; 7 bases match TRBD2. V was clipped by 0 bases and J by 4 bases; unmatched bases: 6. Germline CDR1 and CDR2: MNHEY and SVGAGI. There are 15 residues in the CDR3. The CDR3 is CASSYSRYGGYEQYF. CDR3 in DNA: TGTGCCAGCAGTTACTCGAGGTACGGGGGGTACGAGCAGTACTTC.

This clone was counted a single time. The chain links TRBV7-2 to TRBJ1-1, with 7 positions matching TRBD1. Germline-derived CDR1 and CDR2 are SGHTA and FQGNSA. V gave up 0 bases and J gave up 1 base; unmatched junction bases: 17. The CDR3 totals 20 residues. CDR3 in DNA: TGTGCCAGCAGCTTAGCGCGATTGGGGTCAGGGGGTAAGGGGAACACTGAAGCTTTCTTT. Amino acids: CASSLARLGSGGKGNTEAFF.

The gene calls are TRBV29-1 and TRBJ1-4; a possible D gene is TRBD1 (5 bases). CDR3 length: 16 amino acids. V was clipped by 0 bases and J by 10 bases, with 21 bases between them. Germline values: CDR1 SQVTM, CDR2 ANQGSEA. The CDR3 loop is CSVEDRGTSNGGKLFF. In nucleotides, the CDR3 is TGCAGCGTTGAAGATCGAGGGACGTCAAATGGTGGAAAACTGTTTTTT.

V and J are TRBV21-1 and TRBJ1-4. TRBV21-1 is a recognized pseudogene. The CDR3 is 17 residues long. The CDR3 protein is CASSKALRVATNEKLFF. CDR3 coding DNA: TGTGCCAGCAGCAAAGCGCTGAGAGTTGCAACTAATGAAAAACTGTTTTTT.

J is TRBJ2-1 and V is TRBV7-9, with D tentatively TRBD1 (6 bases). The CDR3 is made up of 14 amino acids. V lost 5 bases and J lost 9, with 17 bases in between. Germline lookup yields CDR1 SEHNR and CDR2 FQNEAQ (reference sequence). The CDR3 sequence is CASSPRGTWGEQFF. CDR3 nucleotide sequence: TGTGCCAGCAGCCCTAGGGGGACGTGGGGTGAGCAGTTCTTC.

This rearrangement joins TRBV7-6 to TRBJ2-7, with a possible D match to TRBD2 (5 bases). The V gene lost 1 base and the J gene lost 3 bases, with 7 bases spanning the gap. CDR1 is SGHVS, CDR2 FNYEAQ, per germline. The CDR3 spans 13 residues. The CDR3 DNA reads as TGTGCCAGCAGCTTAGTGGGAGACTACGAGCAGTACTTC. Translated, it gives CASSLVGDYEQYF.

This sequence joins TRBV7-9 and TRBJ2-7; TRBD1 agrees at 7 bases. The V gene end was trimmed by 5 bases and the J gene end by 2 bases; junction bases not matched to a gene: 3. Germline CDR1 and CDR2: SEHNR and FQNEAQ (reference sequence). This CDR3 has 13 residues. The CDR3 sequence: CASSRGTAYEQYF. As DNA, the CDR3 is TGTGCCAGCAGCAGGGGGACAGCCTACGAGCAGTACTTC.

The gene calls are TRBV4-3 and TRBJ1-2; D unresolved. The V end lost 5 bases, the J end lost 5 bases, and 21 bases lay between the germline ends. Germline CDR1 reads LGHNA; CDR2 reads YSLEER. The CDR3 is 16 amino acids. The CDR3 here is CASSETVGLGSYGYTF. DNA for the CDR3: TGCGCCAGCAGCGAAACTGTAGGGCTTGGGTCGTATGGCTACACCTTC.

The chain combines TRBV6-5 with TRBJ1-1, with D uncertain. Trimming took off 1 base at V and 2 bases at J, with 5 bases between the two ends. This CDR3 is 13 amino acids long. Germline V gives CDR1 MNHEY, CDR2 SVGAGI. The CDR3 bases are TGTGCCAGCAGTTACTTCATAAACACTGAAGCTTTCTTT. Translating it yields CASSYFINTEAFF.

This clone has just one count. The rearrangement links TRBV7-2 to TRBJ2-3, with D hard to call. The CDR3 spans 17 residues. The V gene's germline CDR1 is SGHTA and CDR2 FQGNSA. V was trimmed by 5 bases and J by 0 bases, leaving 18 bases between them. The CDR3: CASSTRPTRDSTDTQYF. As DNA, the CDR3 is TGTGCCAGCAGCACCCGACCGACAAGGGATAGCACAGATACGCAGTATTTT.

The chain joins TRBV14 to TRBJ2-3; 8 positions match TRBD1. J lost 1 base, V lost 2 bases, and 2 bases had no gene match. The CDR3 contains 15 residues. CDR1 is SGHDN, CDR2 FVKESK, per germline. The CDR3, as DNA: TGTGCCAGCAGCCAATTCAGGGGGCGCACAGATACGCAGTATTTT. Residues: CASSQFRGRTDTQYF. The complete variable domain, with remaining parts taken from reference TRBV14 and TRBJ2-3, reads EAGVTQFPSHSVIEKGQTVTLRCDPISGHDNLYWYRRVMGKEIKFLLHFVKESKQDESGMPNNRFLAERTGGTYSTLKVQPAELEDSGVYFCASSQFRGRTDTQYFGPGTRLTVL.